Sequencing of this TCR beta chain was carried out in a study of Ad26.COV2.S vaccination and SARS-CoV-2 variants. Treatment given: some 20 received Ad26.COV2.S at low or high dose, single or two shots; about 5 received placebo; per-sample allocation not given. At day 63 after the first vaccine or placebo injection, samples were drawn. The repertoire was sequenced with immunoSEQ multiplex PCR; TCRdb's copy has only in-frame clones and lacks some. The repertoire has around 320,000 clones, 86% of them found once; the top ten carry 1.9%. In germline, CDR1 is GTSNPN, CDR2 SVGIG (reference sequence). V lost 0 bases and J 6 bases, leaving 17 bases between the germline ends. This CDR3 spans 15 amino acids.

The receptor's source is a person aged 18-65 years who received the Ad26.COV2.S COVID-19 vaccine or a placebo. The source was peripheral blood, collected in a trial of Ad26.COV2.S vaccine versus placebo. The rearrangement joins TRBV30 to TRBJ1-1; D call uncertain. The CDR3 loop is CAWSVIELRQAEAFF. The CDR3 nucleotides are TGTGCCTGGAGTGTCATCGAGTTAAGGCAGGCTGAAGCTTTCTTT. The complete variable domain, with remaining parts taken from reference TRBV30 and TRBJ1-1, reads SQTIHQWPATLVQPVGSPLSLECTVEGTSNPNLYWYRQAAGRGLQLLFYSVGIGQISSEVPQNLSASRPQDRQFILSSKKLLLSDSGFYLCAWSVIELRQAEAFFGQGTRLTVV.